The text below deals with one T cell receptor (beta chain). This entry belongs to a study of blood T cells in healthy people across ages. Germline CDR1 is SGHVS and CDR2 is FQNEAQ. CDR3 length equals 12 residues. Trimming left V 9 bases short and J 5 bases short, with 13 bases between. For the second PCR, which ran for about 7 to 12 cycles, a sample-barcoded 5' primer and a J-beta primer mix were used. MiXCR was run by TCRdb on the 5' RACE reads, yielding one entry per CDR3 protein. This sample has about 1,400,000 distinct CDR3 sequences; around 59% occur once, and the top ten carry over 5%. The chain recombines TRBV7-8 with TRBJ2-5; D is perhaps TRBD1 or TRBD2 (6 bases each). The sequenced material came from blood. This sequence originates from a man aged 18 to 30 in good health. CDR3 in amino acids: CASLGGDETQYF. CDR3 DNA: TGTGCCAGTTTGGGGGGCGACGAGACCCAGTACTTC.